This T cell receptor beta chain was captured by sequencing in a study of T cells in Graves' hyperthyroidism and ophthalmopathy. The wider study: Peripheral blood was obtained at initial diagnosis, preceding any treatment.

The CDR3 consists of 11 residues. Germline CDR1 is SGHAT and CDR2 is FQNNGV. The V end lost 6 bases, the J end lost 2 bases, and 4 bases lay between the germline ends. This clonotype appeared many times. From RNA transcripts, TCR beta CDR3 regions were amplified. The TCR CDR3 was amplified in a first-round RT-PCR using the HTBI primer set. MiXCR was run by TCRdb on the multiplex PCR reads, yielding one entry per CDR3 protein. The table shows 500,000 to 750,000 distinct CDR3 sequences, with 13% to 15% occurring only once. The TCR sequence derives from a woman younger than 35 with Graves' ophthalmopathy. V usage is TRBV11-2 and J usage is TRBJ1-1, with D unclear. The sequencing sample was made of blood. CDR3: CASSPNTEAFF. The DNA of the CDR3 is TGTGCCAGCAGTCCCAACACTGAAGCTTTCTTT.